This T cell receptor (beta chain) derives from a study of breast tumors, draining lymph nodes, adjacent tissues. Study conclusions and caveats: Findings are consistent with lymph node origin and intratumoral expansion of most tumor T cells. Tumors had less TCR diversity than lymph nodes, more than nontumor tissue.

TCRdb ran MiXCR on the multiplex PCR reads and lists one entry per CDR3 protein. Of about 35,000 distinct CDR3 sequences detected, 35% to 40% appear once; the ten largest clones hold roughly a tenth. This clonotype was recorded many times. The antigen remains undetermined. With 4 bases removed from V and 4 bases from J, the gap between germline ends came to 8 bases. The length of the CDR3 is 13 residues. Germline V CDR1 and CDR2: GTSNPN, SVGIG (reference sequence). The sample was breast tumor tissue. This sequence joins TRBV30 and TRBJ1-6; perhaps TRBD1 as D (5 bases). This TCR came from a female donor with breast cancer. Some clones in this sample may be carry-over from other donors' samples. The CDR3 is CAWKGHYNSPLHF. In DNA form, the CDR3 reads TGTGCCTGGAAGGGGCATTATAATTCACCCCTCCACTTT. Supplemented by reference TRBV30 and TRBJ1-6, the full variable domain reads SQTIHQWPATLVQPVGSPLSLECTVEGTSNPNLYWYRQAAGRGLQLLFYSVGIGQISSEVPQNLSASRPQDRQFILSSKKLLLSDSGFYLCAWKGHYNSPLHFGNGTRLTVT.